Presented here are 23 T cell receptor beta chains from one specimen sequenced in a study of T cell changes during pregnancy in multiple sclerosis. Generated by immunoSEQ multiplex PCR, the TCRdb table keeps only in-frame clones and is missing some. The table lists approximately 53,000 clones, approximately 91% of them singletons. Specimen: CD4+ T cells from peripheral blood mononuclear cells, collected in the second trimester of pregnancy. These receptors were obtained from a female donor with multiple sclerosis, enrolled in a pregnancy study.

This clone was counted only a few times. This chain connects TRBV5-6 to TRBJ1-3; no clear D gene. The CDR3 loop spans 15 amino acids. V was pared by 2 bases and J by 0 bases, with 9 bases between. Germline assignment: CDR1 SGHDT and CDR2 YYEEEE. The CDR3 protein is CASSFTEGSGNTIYF. The CDR3 DNA sequence: TGTGCCAGCAGCTTTACGGAGGGCTCTGGAAACACCATATATTTT.

This clone was counted once. The V call is TRBV5-1, the J call TRBJ2-2; 11 bases line up with TRBD1. In germline, CDR1 is SGHRS, CDR2 YFSETQ. CDR3 length: 16 amino acids. V lost 3 bases and J lost 1; bases outside the gene matches: 2. The CDR3 bases are TGCGCCAGCAGCTCCGGGACAGGGGGGAACACCGGGGAGCTGTTTTTT. Residues: CASSSGTGGNTGELFF.

About this clone itself: This CDR3 is also generated by other DNA sequences in the sample. The chain couples TRBV10-1 to TRBJ1-6; D is undetermined. This CDR3 contains 15 residues. Trimming shortened V by 5 bases and J by 9 bases, and 17 bases separated the two germline ends. Looked up from germline, CDR1 is WNHNN and CDR2 is SYGVQD (reference sequence). In nucleotides, the CDR3 is TGCGCCAGCAGTTCCGCCGGTTCCTCGGGTTCACCCCTCCACTTT. Protein product: CASSSAGSSGSPLHF.

The V gene is TRBV30, the J gene TRBJ2-7, with D maybe TRBD1 (5 bases). With 3 bases removed from V and 2 bases from J, the gap between germline ends came to 11 bases. Germline V gene data show CDR1 as GTSNPN and CDR2 as SVGIG (reference sequence). The CDR3 is made up of 13 amino acids. CDR3 bases: TGTGCCTGGAGACAGGTGGGAACCTACGAGCAGTACTTC. Translating it yields CAWRQVGTYEQYF.

J is TRBJ2-5 and V is TRBV29-1; TRBD1 is a possible D gene (5 bases). Trimming took off 8 bases at V and 0 bases at J, with 10 bases between the two ends. The germline V gene encodes CDR1 SQVTM and CDR2 ANQGSEA. There are 12 residues in the CDR3. The CDR3, as DNA: TGCAGCACCGACAGCTACCAAGAGACCCAGTACTTC. It yields the protein CSTDSYQETQYF.

The genes are TRBV6-1 and TRBJ2-5, with TRBD1 matching 10 bases. The CDR3 is made up of 15 amino acids. The J segment lost 3 bases and the V segment lost 4 bases, leaving 5 bases of the junction unmatched. CDR1 is MNHNS and CDR2 is SASEGT in the germline V gene. Written as DNA, the CDR3 is TGTGCCAGCAGTGGCCCAGGGACAGGGGAAGAGACCCAGTACTTC. This encodes CASSGPGTGEETQYF.

The V call is TRBV7-8, the J call TRBJ1-2, with 8 bases identical to TRBD1. The CDR3 spans 14 residues. Germline lookup yields CDR1 SGHVS and CDR2 FQNEAQ. V lost 4 bases and J lost 7; bases outside the gene matches: 8. The CDR3 coding sequence is TGTGCCAGCAGCTACGGACAGGGCGGCGGTGGCTACACCTTC. Translation: CASSYGQGGGGYTF.

The chain has TRBV6-1 and TRBJ2-2; D gene ambiguous. The CDR3 is 16 amino acids. The ends were cut back, 1 base at V and 4 bases at J, with 13 bases in the middle. Germline CDR1 and CDR2: MNHNS and SASEGT. CDR3 nucleotide sequence: TGTGCCAGCAGTGAAGTGGGCACCCCGGTCACCGGGGAGCTGTTTTTT. Protein: CASSEVGTPVTGELFF.

J is TRBJ1-1 and V is TRBV5-6; D perhaps matches TRBD1 (6 bases). V was cut by 1 base and J by 5 bases, with 12 bases left in between. The CDR3 covers 14 residues. The germline V gene has CDR1 SGHDT and CDR2 YYEEEE. The CDR3 DNA reads TGTGCCAGCAGCTTGTTTTGGGGGCAAACTGAAGCTTTCTTT. Its translation is CASSLFWGQTEAFF.

The chain recombines TRBV7-8 with TRBJ1-2, with 7 bases fitting TRBD1. In germline, CDR1 is SGHVS, CDR2 FQNEAQ. The V segment lost 5 bases and the J segment 6 bases; nucleotides outside the gene matches: 12. The CDR3 loop spans 15 amino acids. The CDR3 region has the DNA TGTGCCAGCAGCGTCAACCCCGGGACAGATGATGGCTACACCTTC. It codes for CASSVNPGTDDGYTF.

Only one count was recorded for this clone. This chain connects TRBV5-8 to TRBJ1-5, with D uncertain. V was shortened by 4 bases and J by 6 bases, with 11 bases between the two germline ends. The CDR3 consists of 13 residues. CDR1 and CDR2 from the germline V gene are SGHTS and YDEGEE. The CDR3 sequence: CASSTDGIQPQHF. In nucleotides, the CDR3 is TGTGCCAGCAGCACGGACGGGATTCAGCCCCAGCATTTT. The complete variable domain, with remaining parts taken from reference TRBV5-8 and TRBJ1-5, reads EAGVTQSPTHLIKTRGQQATLRCSPISGHTSVYWYQQALGLGLQFLLWYDEGEERNRGNFPPRFSGRQFPNYSSELNVNALELEDSALYLCASSTDGIQPQHFGDGTRLSIL.

The genes are TRBV6-1 and TRBJ1-5; D is uncertain. CDR3 length equals 13 residues. Trimming removed 3 bases from V and 5 bases from J, with 8 bases in between. CDR1 is MNHNS, CDR2 SASEGT, per germline. In nucleotides, the CDR3 is TGTGCCAGCAGTGATGGAGGAGATCAGCCCCAGCATTTT. Translating it yields CASSDGGDQPQHF.

CDR3 sequence: CASSWDREGSPQHF. The CDR3 region has the DNA TGTGCCAGCAGTTGGGACAGGGAAGGTTCGCCCCAGCATTTT. The V and J genes are TRBV7-8 and TRBJ1-5; TRBD1 matches 9 bases. The CDR3 loop spans 14 amino acids. Per germline, CDR1 SGHVS and CDR2 FQNEAQ. V lost 6 bases, J lost 9 bases, and 9 bases stayed unmatched.

This CDR3 reads CASSPAGPNEKLFF. CDR3 DNA sequence: TGTGCCAGCTCACCGGCAGGCCCTAATGAAAAACTGTTTTTT. The chain has TRBV18 and TRBJ1-4; D not resolved. V was pared by 3 bases and J by 3 bases, with 8 bases between. The V gene's germline CDR1 is KGHSH and CDR2 LQKENI. The CDR3 spans 14 residues.

V is TRBV19 and J is TRBJ2-3, with 9 bases aligning to TRBD2. V gave up 7 bases and J gave up 4 bases; unmatched junction bases: 6. CDR1 is LNHDA, CDR2 SQIVND, per germline (reference sequence). The CDR3 spans 14 residues. Written as DNA, the CDR3 is TGTGCCAGTACGGCGGGGGGGCTTTCAGATACGCAGTATTTT. Translating gives CASTAGGLSDTQYF. The whole variable domain, filled in from reference TRBV19 and TRBJ2-3, reads DGGITQSPKYLFRKEGQNVTLSCEQNLNHDAMYWYRQDPGQGLRLIYYSQIVNDFQKGDIAEGYSVSREKKESFPLTVTSAQKNPTAFYLCASTAGGLSDTQYFGPGTRLTVL.

The chain has TRBV5-4 and TRBJ1-1; D is uncertain. The V end lost 4 bases, the J end lost 10 bases, and 11 bases lay between the germline ends. The germline gives CDR1 SGHNT, CDR2 YYREEE (reference sequence). The CDR3 sequence is 11 residues long. The CDR3 spells CASSLGLVAFF. The CDR3 DNA sequence: TGTGCCAGCAGCCTGGGCTTAGTAGCTTTCTTT. Full variable domain (rest looked up from reference TRBV5-4 and TRBJ1-1): ETGVTQSPTHLIKTRGQQVTLRCSSQSGHNTVSWYQQALGQGPQFIFQYYREEENGRGNFPPRFSGLQFPNYSSELNVNALELDDSALYLCASSLGLVAFFGQGTRLTVV.

The rearrangement joins TRBV27 to TRBJ1-5; 9 bases agree with TRBD1. J gave up 6 bases and V 8 bases, and 14 bases lay outside the gene matches. Germline-derived CDR1 and CDR2 are MNHEY and SMNVEV (reference sequence). The CDR3 has 16 residues. CDR3 sequence (DNA): TGTGCCAGCCGACCCTCGGGACAGGGAAGATCTCAGCCCCAGCATTTT. This encodes CASRPSGQGRSQPQHF.

The rearrangement joins TRBV5-1 to TRBJ1-2; maybe TRBD1 (6 bases). CDR3 length: 15 amino acids. In germline, CDR1 is SGHRS, CDR2 YFSETQ. Trimming stripped 4 bases from V and 3 bases from J, with 16 bases between. The DNA for the CDR3 is TGCGCCAGCAGCGAGGGGGGGGGTTCGTACTATGGCTACACCTTC. It is translated as CASSEGGGSYYGYTF.

The chain combines TRBV15 with TRBJ2-7, with TRBD2 matching over 7 bases. Trimming took 7 bases from V and 1 from J; bases not matched to a gene: 7. This CDR3 has 14 amino acids. Germline-derived CDR1 and CDR2 are LNHNV and YYDKDF (reference sequence). The CDR3: CATKSRGDSYEQYF. The DNA for the CDR3 is TGTGCCACCAAGTCTCGGGGGGATTCCTACGAGCAGTACTTC.

This chain links TRBV5-1 with TRBJ1-2; TRBD1 matches 8 bases. V shed 5 bases, J shed 10 bases, and the junction held 10 bases outside the gene matches. The germline CDR1 and CDR2 sequences are SGHRS and YFSETQ. CDR3 size: 13 residues. The CDR3 nucleotides read TGCGCCAGCAGGGGGGGACAGGCCGACCCCTACACCTTC. This encodes CASRGGQADPYTF.

The chain recombines TRBV18 with TRBJ1-1; the D gene is possibly TRBD1 (6 bases). The CDR3 sequence is 13 residues long. The germline gives CDR1 KGHSH, CDR2 LQKENI. Trimming cost V 3 bases and J 6 bases, with 11 bases left between them. The CDR3 DNA reads TGTGCCAGCTCACCGAACAGGGAGTCTGAAGCTTTCTTT. This translates into CASSPNRESEAFF.

This chain links TRBV10-2 with TRBJ2-1; the match to TRBD2 covers 8 bases. This CDR3 contains 12 residues. The V and J ends lost 10 bases and 7 bases, in that order; junction bases with no gene match: 6. Germline V gene data show CDR1 as WSHSY and CDR2 as SAAADI. The CDR3 DNA follows: TGCGCCACATCGGGGGGGGTTAATGAGCAGTTCTTC. The encoded protein is CATSGGVNEQFF.

This clone occurred a few times. The chain is built from TRBV6-5 and TRBJ1-5; D is ambiguous. The V end was cut by 8 bases, the J end by 4 bases, with 9 bases between. The CDR3 spans 12 residues. CDR1 is MNHEY and CDR2 is SVGAGI in the germline V gene. In DNA form, the CDR3 reads TGTGCCAGCTCTGAGAGGAATCAGCCCCAGCATTTT. Translation gives CASSERNQPQHF.